This entry features one T cell receptor (beta chain) sequence. Its antigen is undetermined. The data were taken from a study of shared clonotypes between healthy human individuals. About the research overall: Donors consisted of a couple of women and three men between 18 and 49. A donor's plate count was three for CD4 naive and three for CD4 memory; CD8 naive had two and CD8 memory one.

Sequenced by immunoSEQ multiplex PCR; TCRdb stores in-frame clones only, minus some. Of about 2,100,000 clones in the sample, just over 90% were seen once. Naive CD8 populations comprised CD45RO-negative cells positively selected for CCR7, excluding terminally differentiated effector memory CD45RA+ cells. Only Caucasian adults living in Nashville, Tennessee made up the donor group. In germline, CDR1 is SGHDT, CDR2 YYEEEE. The V end was cut by 4 bases, the J end by 4 bases, with 11 bases between. This CDR3 has 14 residues. Study outcomes and limitations: Limited genetic and exposure-history diversity came from having few donors.

The specimen sequenced was naive CD8+ T cells from PBMCs. The V gene is TRBV5-6, the J gene TRBJ1-4; the D is unclear. This receptor was taken from a man aged 18 to 29 in good health. Some clones in this sample may be carry-over from other donors' samples. In nucleotides, the CDR3 is TGTGCCAGCAGCGCGGCAGCGATTAATGAAAAACTGTTTTTT. It specifies CASSAAAINEKLFF. Variable domain in full (rest from reference TRBV5-6 and TRBJ1-4): DAGVTQSPTHLIKTRGQQVTLRCSPKSGHDTVSWYQQALGQGPQFIFQYYEEEERQRGNFPDRFSGHQFPNYSSELNVNALLLGDSALYLCASSAAAINEKLFFGSGTQLSVL.